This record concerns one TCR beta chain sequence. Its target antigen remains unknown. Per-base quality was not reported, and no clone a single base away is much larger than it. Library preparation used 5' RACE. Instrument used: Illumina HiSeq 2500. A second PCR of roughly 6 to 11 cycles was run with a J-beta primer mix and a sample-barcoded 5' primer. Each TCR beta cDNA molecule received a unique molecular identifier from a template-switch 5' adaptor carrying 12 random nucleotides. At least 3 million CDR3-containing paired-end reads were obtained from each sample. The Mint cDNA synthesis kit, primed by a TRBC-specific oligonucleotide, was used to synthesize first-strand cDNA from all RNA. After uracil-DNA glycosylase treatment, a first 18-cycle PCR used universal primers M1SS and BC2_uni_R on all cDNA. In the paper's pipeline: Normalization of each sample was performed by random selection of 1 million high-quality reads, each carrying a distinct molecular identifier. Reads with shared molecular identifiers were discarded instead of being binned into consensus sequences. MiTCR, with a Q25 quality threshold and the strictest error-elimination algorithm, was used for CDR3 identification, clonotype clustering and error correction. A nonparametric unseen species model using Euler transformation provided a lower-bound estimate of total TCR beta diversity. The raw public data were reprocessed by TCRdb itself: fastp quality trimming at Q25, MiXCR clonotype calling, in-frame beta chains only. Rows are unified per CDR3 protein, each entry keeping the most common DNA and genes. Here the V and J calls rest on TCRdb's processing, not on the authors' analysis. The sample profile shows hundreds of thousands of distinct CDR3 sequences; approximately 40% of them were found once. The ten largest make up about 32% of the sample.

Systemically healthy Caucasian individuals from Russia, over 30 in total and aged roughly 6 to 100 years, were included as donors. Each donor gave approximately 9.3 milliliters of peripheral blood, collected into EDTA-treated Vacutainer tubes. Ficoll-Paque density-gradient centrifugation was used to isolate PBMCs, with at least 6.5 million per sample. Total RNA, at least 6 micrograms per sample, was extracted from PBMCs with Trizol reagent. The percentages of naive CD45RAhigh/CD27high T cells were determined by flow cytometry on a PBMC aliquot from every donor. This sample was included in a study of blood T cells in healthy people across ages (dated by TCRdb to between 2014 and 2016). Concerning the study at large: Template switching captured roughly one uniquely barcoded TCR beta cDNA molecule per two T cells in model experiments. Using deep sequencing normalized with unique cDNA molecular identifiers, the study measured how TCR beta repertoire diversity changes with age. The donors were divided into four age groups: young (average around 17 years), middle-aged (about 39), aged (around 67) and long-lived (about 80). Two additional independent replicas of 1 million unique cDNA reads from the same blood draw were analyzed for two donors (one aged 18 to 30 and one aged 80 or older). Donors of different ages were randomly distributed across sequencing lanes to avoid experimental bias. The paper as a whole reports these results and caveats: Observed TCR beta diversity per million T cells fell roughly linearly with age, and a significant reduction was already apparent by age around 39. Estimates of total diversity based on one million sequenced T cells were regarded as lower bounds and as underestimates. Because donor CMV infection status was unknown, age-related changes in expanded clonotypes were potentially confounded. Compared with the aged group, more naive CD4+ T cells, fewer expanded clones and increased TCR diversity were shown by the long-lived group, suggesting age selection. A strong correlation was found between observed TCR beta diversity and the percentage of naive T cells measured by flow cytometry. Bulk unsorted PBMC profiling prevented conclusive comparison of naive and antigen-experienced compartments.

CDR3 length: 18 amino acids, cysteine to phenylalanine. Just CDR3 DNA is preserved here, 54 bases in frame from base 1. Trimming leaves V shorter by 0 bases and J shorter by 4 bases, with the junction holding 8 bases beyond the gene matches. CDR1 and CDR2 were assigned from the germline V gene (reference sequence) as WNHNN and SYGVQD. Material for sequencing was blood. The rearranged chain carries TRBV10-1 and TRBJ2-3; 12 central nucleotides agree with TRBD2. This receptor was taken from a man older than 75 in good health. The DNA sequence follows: TGCGCCAGCAGTGAGTCTCTAGCGGGGGGGCCCTCCGCAGATACGCAGTATTTT. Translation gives CASSESLAGGPSADTQYF.